The T cell receptor beta chain under discussion was sequenced for a study of blood T cell repertoires in COVID-19. Study information: The origin of the acute and convalescent COVID-19 samples was the United States, Italy and Spain. Nucleic acid was either cDNA or gDNA, and it came from T cells, B-cell-depleted T cells, or PBMCs.

Authors' analysis steps: Amplifying reference gene primers gave estimates of nucleated cell counts. Clones were sequenced by immunoSEQ multiplex PCR, and TCRdb holds only the in-frame ones, with some missing. The V and J calls and clone size were taken over from that table, and D and trimming were inferred from the DNA. The sample yields roughly 70,000 clones, around nine tenths seen once. CDR1 is ENHRY and CDR2 is SYGVKD in the germline V gene. The CDR3 has 14 amino acids. With 5 bases clipped from V and 4 bases from J, the junction kept 5 bases outside the gene matches. Sequencing input: peripheral blood. J is TRBJ1-3 and V is TRBV10-3; 7 nucleotides agree with TRBD1. The receptor was isolated from a woman at least 80 years old with acute or convalescent COVID-19. For the CDR3, the DNA is TGTGCCATCAGTCGACAGGGCCCAGGAAACACCATATATTTT. It yields the protein CAISRQGPGNTIYF.